The following is a T cell receptor beta chain sequence with its context. V was trimmed by 4 bases and J by 1 base, leaving 25 bases between them. Germline loops: CDR1 SGHVS, CDR2 FNYEAQ. This CDR3 has 19 amino acids. Here immunoSEQ multiplex PCR was the method, and the copy in TCRdb shows in-frame clones only, minus some. Of roughly 180,000 clones listed, about 94% are singletons. The record originates from a study of control samples from healthy donors and cancer patients. Sequencing input: blood. The sequence derives from a woman aged 55-69 years in good health. This chain links TRBV7-6 with TRBJ1-1; D gene uncertain. CDR3 DNA: TGTGCCAGCAGCTCACGTCCTTATGGGTACGAGTCTAGGAACACTGAAGCTTTCTTT. Protein sequence: CASSSRPYGYESRNTEAFF.